These 2 T cell receptor beta chains share one sample of origin, sequenced in a study of OX40 agonist ivuxolimab in advanced cancers. Here immunoSEQ multiplex PCR was the method, and the copy in TCRdb shows in-frame clones only, minus some. This sample has more than 65,000 clones, with about four fifths found just once. The sample consisted of CD4+ or CD8+ T cells sorted from blood, taken in a trial of the OX40 agonist ivuxolimab. All receptors derive from an adult with an advanced solid tumor such as melanoma, head and neck, liver or kidney cancer.

The chain couples TRBV6-1 to TRBJ2-1, with 8 bases lining up with TRBD2. This CDR3 is 14 amino acids long. V lost 4 bases to trimming and J lost 7 bases; unmatched junction nucleotides: 6. Germline V CDR1 and CDR2: MNHNS, SASEGT. In DNA, the CDR3 is TGTGCCAGCAGTGTAGGACTAGCACGGAATGAGCAGTTCTTC. It is translated as CASSVGLARNEQFF.

Worth noting for this clone: The same CDR3 is also encoded by other DNA sequences in this sample. V and J are TRBV5-8 and TRBJ1-5; possible D gene TRBD1, 5 bases. V dropped 0 bases and J dropped 9 bases, with 10 bases sitting between them. Per germline, CDR1 SGHTS and CDR2 YDEGEE. There are 13 residues in the CDR3. In DNA form, the CDR3 reads TGTGCCAGCAGCTTGGAGAGGGGAGGGCCCCAGCATTTT. It translates to CASSLERGGPQHF.